This record looks at one TCR beta chain sequence and its context. Its antigen is unknown. This specimen comes from a study of monozygotic twins with cystic fibrosis. Overall study: Libraries were built from about 3 micrograms of fragmented DNA using approximately 16 PCR cycles.

This CDR3 contains 15 residues. The germline V gene encodes CDR1 SGHDN and CDR2 FVKESK. Trimming took 0 bases from V and 5 from J, leaving 13 bases between them. Repertoires were generated with immunoSEQ multiplex PCR, while TCRdb's copy carries only in-frame clones and drops some. Here the sample spans roughly 25,000 clones, around 93% being singletons. Study-wide findings and caveats: In this small cohort, shared CDR3 numbers showed no association with age, concordance or disease severity. Unrelated CF individuals shared fewer identical clonotypes than monozygotic CF twins. Co-twins had the most similar V usage for 13 of 16 pairs, J for 8.

The chain carries TRBV14 and TRBJ2-5; D remains unclear. The origin of this receptor is a girl aged 2-10 years with cystic fibrosis. Specimen: blood. The CDR3 reads CASSQEGRIKETQYF. The CDR3 DNA follows: TGTGCCAGCAGCCAAGAAGGGCGGATCAAGGAGACCCAGTACTTC.